Presented here are 30 T cell receptor beta chains from one specimen sequenced in a study of CD8 T cells in ankylosing spondylitis (dated by TCRdb to the late 2010s). Library preparation used 5' RACE. Sequencing relied on an Illumina HiSeq 2500. Clones were called with MiXCR by TCRdb after fastp trimmed the public reads at Q25, and only in-frame beta chains were retained. CDR3 protein sequences are deduplicated, and each keeps its most common genes and DNA. The sample includes 150,000 or so distinct CDR3 sequences, with about 32% observed a single time. 4.5% to 6% of the sample comes from the top ten. Sequencing was done on a sample of synovial fluid, either unsorted or a sorted T cell fraction (not recorded which). These receptors were obtained from a male donor with ankylosing spondylitis.

The chain combines TRBV7-2 with TRBJ1-1; a possible D gene is TRBD1 (5 bases). The length of the CDR3 is 15 residues. The V gene lost 2 bases and the J gene lost 5 bases, with 15 bases spanning the gap. From germline, CDR1 is SGHTA and CDR2 FQGNSA. DNA of the CDR3: TGTGCCAGCAGCTTATTATGGGGCGCGGTGACTGAAGCTTTCTTT. It yields the protein CASSLLWGAVTEAFF.

This clonotype came up many times. V usage is TRBV19 and J usage is TRBJ2-1; D is uncertain. Germline-derived CDR1 and CDR2 are LNHDA and SQIVND (reference sequence). The CDR3 has 11 amino acids. The V end lost 5 bases, the J end lost 5 bases, and 4 bases lay between the germline ends. The CDR3: CASSWDNEQFF. CDR3 DNA: TGTGCCAGTAGTTGGGACAATGAGCAGTTCTTC.

The table lists this clonotype with a few counts. The chain employs TRBV4-2 and TRBJ1-2, with D possibly being TRBD1 (5 bases). CDR1 and CDR2 from the germline V gene are LGHNA and YNFKEQ. The CDR3 has 13 residues. Trimming pared 0 bases from V and 8 bases from J, leaving 10 bases between. The CDR3 coding sequence is TGTGCCAGCAGCCAAGATCGGGGGAGGGGCTACACCTTC. Amino acids: CASSQDRGRGYTF.

At least ten counts were recorded for this clonotype. The rearrangement joins TRBV29-1 to TRBJ2-7; D remains unclear. Germline-derived CDR1 and CDR2 are SQVTM and ANQGSEA. Trimming pared 1 base from V and 3 bases from J, leaving 7 bases between. CDR3 length: 12 residues. The CDR3 sequence is CSVEASHYEQYF. CDR3 nucleotide sequence: TGCAGCGTTGAAGCTTCCCACTACGAGCAGTACTTC.

This chain uses TRBV20-1 with TRBJ1-2, with D unresolved. The V gene lost 6 bases and the J gene lost 6 bases, with 20 bases spanning the gap. The CDR3 loop spans 14 amino acids. Germline loops: CDR1 DFQATT, CDR2 SNEGSKA (reference sequence). CDR3: CSAIARAGADGYTF. CDR3 in DNA: TGCAGTGCCATAGCGAGGGCAGGAGCGGATGGCTACACCTTC.

This clonotype has at least ten counts. The chain has TRBV12-3 or TRBV12-4 and TRBJ1-3; TRBD1 matches 8 bases. The CDR3 runs to 14 residues. After removal of 5 bases from V and 2 bases from J, the junction contained 2 bases not matched to a gene. CDR3 amino acids: CASSKDRAGNTIYF. The CDR3 nucleotides read TGTGCCAGCAGTAAGGACAGGGCTGGAAACACCATATATTTT.

This chain links TRBV2 with TRBJ2-1; 10 positions match TRBD2. V dropped 7 bases and J dropped 6; count of bases not matched to a gene: 12. The germline gives CDR1 SNHLY, CDR2 FYNNEI. CDR3 length equals 16 residues. CDR3 sequence reads: CASKREASGSRNEQFF. In DNA form, the CDR3 reads TGTGCCAGCAAGCGTGAGGCTAGCGGGAGCCGCAATGAGCAGTTCTTC.

This clonotype was seen more than once but under ten times. This rearrangement joins TRBV4-1 to TRBJ2-3, with 8 positions matching TRBD2. With V trimmed by 1 base and J by 4 bases, 1 base remained unmatched. This CDR3 contains 14 residues. The germline V gene has CDR1 MGHRA and CDR2 YSYEKL. The CDR3 DNA follows: TGCGCCAGCAGCCAAGGAGCGGGAGCAGATACGCAGTATTTT. It yields the protein CASSQGAGADTQYF.

V and J are TRBV9 and TRBJ2-2, with a weak D call TRBD2 (6 bases). The germline V gene has CDR1 SGDLS and CDR2 YYNGEE. CDR3 length: 17 amino acids. V shed 4 bases and J shed 2 bases, with 18 bases lying between them. The CDR3 DNA reads TGTGCCAGCAGCCAAGATGGAGGGCCGATTAACACCGGGGAGCTGTTTTTT. Translated: CASSQDGGPINTGELFF.

In this sample, this clonotype turned up a few times. The V and J genes are TRBV4-1 and TRBJ2-3; TRBD1 agrees at 7 bases. The V segment lost 1 base and the J segment 0 bases; nucleotides outside the gene matches: 4. Germline V gene data show CDR1 as MGHRA and CDR2 as YSYEKL. This CDR3 contains 16 residues. The CDR3: CASSQGGTVSTDTQYF. The CDR3 DNA follows: TGCGCCAGCAGCCAAGGTGGGACAGTCAGCACAGATACGCAGTATTTT.

V is TRBV10-3 and J is TRBJ1-5; D not resolved. Per germline, CDR1 ENHRY and CDR2 SYGVKD. V lost 5 bases to trimming and J lost 5 bases, with 10 bases between them. CDR3 length: 13 amino acids. CDR3 in DNA: TGTGCCATCAGTCCAGACCTGGATCAGCCCCAGCATTTT. This translates into CAISPDLDQPQHF.

This clonotype was counted once. CDR3 sequence reads: CASSQEDSLNTEAFF. The CDR3 DNA follows: TGTGCCAGCAGCCAAGAGGACAGCTTGAACACTGAAGCTTTCTTT. V and J are TRBV4-2 and TRBJ1-1; maybe TRBD1 (6 bases). V gave up 0 bases and J gave up 0 bases, with 8 bases separating them. Germline V gene sequence: CDR1 LGHNA, CDR2 YNFKEQ. The CDR3 sequence is 15 residues long.

This chain uses TRBV5-4 with TRBJ1-2; maybe TRBD1 (6 bases). CDR3 size: 15 residues. CDR1 is SGHNT and CDR2 is YYREEE in the germline V gene (reference sequence). V dropped 3 bases and J dropped 1 base, with 13 bases sitting between them. CDR3 loop: CASSSSGGGNYGYTF. DNA for the CDR3: TGTGCCAGCAGCTCGTCCGGAGGGGGTAACTATGGCTACACCTTC.

The chain uses TRBV6-1 and TRBJ1-3; D not certain. Per germline, CDR1 MNHNS and CDR2 SASEGT. The germline V and J ends were trimmed by 7 bases and 0 bases, with 10 bases remaining between them. CDR3 length equals 14 residues. The chain's CDR3 is CASMGSLSGNTIYF. CDR3 nucleotides: TGTGCCAGCATGGGCTCCCTCTCTGGAAACACCATATATTTT.

CDR3 in DNA: TGTGCCAGCAGCTTGGTGTTTAAGAGCGGGGGGACCTACGAGCAGTACTTC. Translated: CASSLVFKSGGTYEQYF. The chain has TRBV5-6 and TRBJ2-7; 9 bases map to TRBD2. The CDR3 is 17 residues long. V shed 0 bases, J shed 2 bases, and the junction held 9 bases outside the gene matches. The germline CDR1 and CDR2 sequences are SGHDT and YYEEEE.

V and J are TRBV7-2 and TRBJ1-2; TRBD1 agrees at 10 bases. Trimming removed 0 bases from V and 7 bases from J; junction bases left unmatched: 8. The germline V gene encodes CDR1 SGHTA and CDR2 FQGNSA. This CDR3 contains 16 residues. DNA of the CDR3: TGTGCCAGCAGCTTAGCCCGACAGGGGGCGGCGGGTGGCTACACCTTC. As protein: CASSLARQGAAGGYTF.

This clonotype was detected once. The chain carries TRBV11-2 and TRBJ2-5; D gene ambiguous. CDR1 and CDR2 (germline): SGHAT, FQNNGV. V was shortened by 0 bases and J by 5 bases, with 16 bases between the two germline ends. The CDR3 runs 16 residues. CDR3 loop: CASSLESRTRVETQYF. The CDR3 bases are TGTGCCAGCAGCTTAGAGTCGCGCACGAGAGTGGAGACCCAGTACTTC.

The chain uses TRBV7-9 and TRBJ1-1; D is perhaps TRBD1 (5 bases). This CDR3 comprises 14 residues. Germline assignment: CDR1 SEHNR and CDR2 FQNEAQ (reference sequence). V was shortened by 6 bases and J by 4 bases, with 15 bases between the two germline ends. This CDR3 reads CASRFFRDGTEAFF. The CDR3 DNA follows: TGTGCCAGCAGATTCTTCCGGGACGGCACTGAAGCTTTCTTT. Supplemented by reference TRBV7-9 and TRBJ1-1, the full variable domain reads DTGVSQNPRHKITKRGQNVTFRCDPISEHNRLYWYRQTLGQGPEFLTYFQNEAQLEKSRLLSDRFSAERPKGSFSTLEIQRTEQGDSAMYLCASRFFRDGTEAFFGQGTRLTVV.

This chain connects TRBV6-5 to TRBJ1-2; no clear D gene. The germline gives CDR1 MNHEY, CDR2 SVGAGI. V lost 10 bases to trimming and J lost 5 bases, with 17 bases between them. The length of the CDR3 is 13 residues. This chain's CDR3 is CATNNREGYGYTF. In DNA form, the CDR3 reads TGTGCCACCAATAATCGAGAGGGTTATGGCTACACCTTC.

A few counts support this clonotype. This rearrangement joins TRBV6-1 to TRBJ2-6; no definite D call. The CDR3 contains 16 residues. Trimming pared 6 bases from V and 1 base from J, leaving 13 bases between. Per germline, CDR1 MNHNS and CDR2 SASEGT. In DNA, the CDR3 is TGTGCCAGCAGCCTCTCTGGGTCGTCTGGGGCCAACGTCCTGACTTTC. Its protein product is CASSLSGSSGANVLTF.

This clonotype has only a few counts. The gene calls are TRBV2 and TRBJ1-2, with 7 bases identical to TRBD1. The CDR3 sequence is 13 residues long. V lost 7 bases to trimming and J lost 7 bases; unmatched junction nucleotides: 9. Germline V CDR1 and CDR2: SNHLY, FYNNEI. The CDR3 is CASNQGGHRGYTF. The CDR3 region has the DNA TGTGCCAGCAACCAGGGGGGACATCGTGGCTACACCTTC.

This clonotype was recorded many times. V gene TRBV4-3 combines with J gene TRBJ2-1; 8 bases are a match to TRBD2. Trimming took 4 bases from V and 8 from J; bases not matched to a gene: 16. Germline V CDR1 and CDR2: LGHNA, YSLEER. CDR3 length: 17 residues. The CDR3 DNA follows: TGCGCCAGCAGCCGAGAAACGCTAGCGGGCCGCCATTATGAGCAGTTCTTC. Translation gives CASSRETLAGRHYEQFF.

This chain connects TRBV16 to TRBJ1-4, with D possibly being TRBD1 (5 bases). V shed 4 bases and J shed 4 bases, with 16 bases lying between them. The CDR3 is made up of 16 amino acids. The germline V gene encodes CDR1 KGHSY and CDR2 FQNENV. This CDR3 reads CASSPGGGGINEKLFF. The CDR3 DNA follows: TGTGCCAGCAGCCCTGGAGGCGGGGGAATTAATGAAAAACTGTTTTTT.

This chain links TRBV7-3 with TRBJ2-1; D possibly corresponds to TRBD1 (5 bases). This CDR3 has 15 residues. The V gene lost 5 bases and the J gene lost 2 bases, with 13 bases spanning the gap. CDR1 and CDR2 (germline): SGHTA, FQGTGA. CDR3 loop: CASSPTAQPYNEQFF. The DNA for the CDR3 is TGTGCCAGCAGCCCGACAGCACAGCCCTACAATGAGCAGTTCTTC.

The chain is built from TRBV7-8 and TRBJ1-1, with TRBD1 as a possible D gene (6 bases). Looked up from germline, CDR1 is SGHVS and CDR2 is FQNEAQ. The CDR3 loop spans 16 amino acids. The germline V and J ends were trimmed by 4 bases and 4 bases, with 19 bases remaining between them. The CDR3 DNA reads as TGTGCCAGCAGCTCGCGTACAGGGTTGGGCGGCACTGAAGCTTTCTTT. Translated, it gives CASSSRTGLGGTEAFF.

The chain links TRBV6-1 to TRBJ1-6, with D perhaps TRBD1 (5 bases). V was cut by 6 bases and J by 5 bases, with 11 bases left in between. This CDR3 contains 14 residues. The germline V gene has CDR1 MNHNS and CDR2 SASEGT. CDR3 sequence reads: CASRPTGNNSPLHF. The CDR3 region has the DNA TGTGCCAGCAGACCAACAGGAAATAATTCACCCCTCCACTTT.

This clonotype was recorded many times. This chain uses TRBV11-2 with TRBJ2-1; 7 bases fit TRBD2. Trimming at V came to 4 bases and at J to 2 bases, leaving 8 bases not matched to a gene. The CDR3 contains 16 residues. Germline V CDR1 and CDR2: SGHAT, FQNNGV. The CDR3 sequence: CASSSPLGGAYNEQFF. The CDR3, as DNA: TGTGCCAGCAGCTCTCCCTTGGGGGGGGCCTACAATGAGCAGTTCTTC.

This clonotype was seen a handful of times. The CDR3 nucleotides read TGTGCCAGCAGCCCTCGCTTCGGAGCGGGGAACGAAGAGACCCAGTACTTC. Its translation: CASSPRFGAGNEETQYF. The J gene is TRBJ2-5, the V gene TRBV11-2; 7 bases are shared with TRBD2. CDR3 length: 17 amino acids. V was pared by 5 bases and J by 3 bases, with 15 bases of the junction left unmatched. In germline, CDR1 is SGHAT, CDR2 FQNNGV.

The chain couples TRBV9 to TRBJ2-3; D unclear. V was shortened by 2 bases and J by 5 bases, with 12 bases between the two germline ends. The germline V gene encodes CDR1 SGDLS and CDR2 YYNGEE. This CDR3 has 14 residues. DNA of the CDR3: TGTGCCAGCAGCGTCTCTTTCCTCGGAGATACGCAGTATTTT. Protein sequence: CASSVSFLGDTQYF.

This rearrangement joins TRBV3-1 to TRBJ2-5, with 11 positions matching TRBD1. The germline CDR1 and CDR2 sequences are LGHDT and YNNKEL (reference sequence). Trimming took 4 bases from V and 8 from J; bases not matched to a gene: 0. CDR3 length: 12 amino acids. The CDR3 is CASSRTGGTQYF. The CDR3 coding sequence is TGTGCCAGCAGCCGGACAGGGGGCACCCAGTACTTC.